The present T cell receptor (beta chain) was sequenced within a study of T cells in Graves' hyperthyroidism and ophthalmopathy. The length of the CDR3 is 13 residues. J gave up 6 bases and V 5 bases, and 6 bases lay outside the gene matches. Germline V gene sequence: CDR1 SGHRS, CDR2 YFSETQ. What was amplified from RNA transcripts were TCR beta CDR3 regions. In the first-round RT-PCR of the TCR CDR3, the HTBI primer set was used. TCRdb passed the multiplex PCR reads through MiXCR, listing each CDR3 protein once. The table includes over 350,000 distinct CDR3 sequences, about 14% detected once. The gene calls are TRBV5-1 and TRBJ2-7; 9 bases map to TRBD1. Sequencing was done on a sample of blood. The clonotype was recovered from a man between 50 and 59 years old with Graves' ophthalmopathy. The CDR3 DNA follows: TGCGCCAGCAGACAAGGACAGGGGCTCGAGCAGTACTTC. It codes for CASRQGQGLEQYF.